This TCR beta chain originates from a study of cytomegalovirus exposure and HLA in healthy donors. CDR1 is SGHTA and CDR2 is FQGNSA in the germline V gene. J was trimmed by 2 bases and V by 4 bases; bases with no gene match: 1. This CDR3 has 14 residues. With 60 Vbeta and 13 Jbeta primers, the PCR was carried out. The repertoire was sequenced with immunoSEQ multiplex PCR; TCRdb's copy has only in-frame clones and lacks some. The sample contains 80,000 or so clones, about four fifths of which appear only once. The sequencing sample was made of PBMCs. This sequence joins TRBV7-2 and TRBJ1-3; 8 bases align to TRBD1. This TCR was recovered from a male donor in good health and CMV-seropositive. The DNA of the CDR3 is TGTGCCAGCAGCTCGGACAGGGCTGGAAACACCATATATTTT. Protein: CASSSDRAGNTIYF. The complete variable domain, with remaining parts taken from reference TRBV7-2 and TRBJ1-3, reads GAGVSQSPSNKVTEKGKDVELRCDPISGHTALYWYRQSLGQGLEFLIYFQGNSAPDKSGLPSDRFSAERTGGSVSTLTIQRTQQEDSAVYLCASSSDRAGNTIYFGEGSWLTVV.